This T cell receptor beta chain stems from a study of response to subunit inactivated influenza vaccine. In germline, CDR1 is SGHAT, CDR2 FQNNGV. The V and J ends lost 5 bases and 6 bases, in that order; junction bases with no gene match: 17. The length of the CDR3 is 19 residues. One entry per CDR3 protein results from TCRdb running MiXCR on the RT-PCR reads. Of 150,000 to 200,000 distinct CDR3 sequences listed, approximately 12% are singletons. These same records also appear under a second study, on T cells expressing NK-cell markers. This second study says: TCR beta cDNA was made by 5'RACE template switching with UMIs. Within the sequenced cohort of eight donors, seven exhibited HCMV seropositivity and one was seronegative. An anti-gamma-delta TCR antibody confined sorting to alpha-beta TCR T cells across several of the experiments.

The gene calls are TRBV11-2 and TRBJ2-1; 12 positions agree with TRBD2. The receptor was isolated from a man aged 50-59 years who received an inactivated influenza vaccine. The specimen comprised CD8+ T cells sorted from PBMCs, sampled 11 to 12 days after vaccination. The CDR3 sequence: CASSPAPRSLAGGSNEQFF. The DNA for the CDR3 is TGTGCCAGCAGCCCTGCCCCCAGATCACTAGCGGGGGGATCCAATGAGCAGTTCTTC.